The text below deals with one T cell receptor (beta chain). Its specificity is not known. Unique molecular identifiers were added to individual cDNA molecules. In TCRdb, the 5' RACE reads were re-called with MiXCR into one record per CDR3 protein. The table lists roughly 35,000 distinct CDR3 sequences, under 7.5% of them singletons. These data come from a study of early T cells in non-severe SARS-CoV-2 infection. Overall study context: Whole-blood bulk RNA, unsorted, was sequenced, and chains were unpaired. Findings and caveats of the study: VDJdb matching favored anti-spike CD8 responses, missing private and CD4 specificities.

The CDR3 has 15 amino acids. Trimming removed 3 bases from V and 0 bases from J, with 6 bases in between. Germline assignment: CDR1 MNHEY and CDR2 SVGAGI. The chain combines TRBV6-5 with TRBJ2-6; the D is unclear. The TCR originated in an adult who was a healthcare worker with PCR-confirmed SARS-CoV-2 infection or an uninfected control (not recorded which). Material: whole blood. In DNA, the CDR3 is TGTGCCAGCAGTTATGTGCCCTCTGGGGCCAACGTCCTGACTTTC. Its protein product is CASSYVPSGANVLTF.